This T cell receptor beta chain derives from a study of T cells after somatic rescue of genetic block. Germline V gene data show CDR1 as MDHEN and CDR2 as SYDVKM. This CDR3 has 13 amino acids. V gave up 6 bases and J gave up 7 bases; unmatched junction bases: 7. Only in-frame clones appear in the TCRdb table, and some are missing; sequencing was by immunoSEQ multiplex PCR. The sample contains 110,000 or so clones, 75% to 95% of which appear only once. This receptor was obtained from a woman younger than 35. Sequences were obtained from peripheral blood mononuclear cells (PBMCs). This chain links TRBV28 with TRBJ1-2, with 8 nucleotides matching TRBD1. Written as DNA, the CDR3 is TGTGCCAGCAGGTTGGAGGGACAGGCTGGCTACACCTTC. Its protein is CASRLEGQAGYTF.